This TCR beta chain derives from a study of T cell responses to AZD1222 COVID-19 vaccine. The CDR3 extends over 14 amino acids. V gave up 4 bases and J gave up 6 bases, with 13 bases separating them. Germline V gene sequence: CDR1 SGDLS, CDR2 YYNGEE. The repertoire was sequenced with immunoSEQ multiplex PCR; TCRdb's copy has only in-frame clones and lacks some. The profile shows around 110,000 clones, about 90% of them singletons. The sample consisted of peripheral blood, taken 28 days after the second AZD1222 dose. The chain links TRBV9 to TRBJ2-2; D may match TRBD1 or TRBD2 (6 bases each). The receptor's source is an adult who received the AZD1222 COVID-19 vaccine. For the CDR3, the DNA is TGTGCCAGCAGCAAGGGGGGACTGTCCGGGGAGCTGTTTTTT. Translated: CASSKGGLSGELFF.